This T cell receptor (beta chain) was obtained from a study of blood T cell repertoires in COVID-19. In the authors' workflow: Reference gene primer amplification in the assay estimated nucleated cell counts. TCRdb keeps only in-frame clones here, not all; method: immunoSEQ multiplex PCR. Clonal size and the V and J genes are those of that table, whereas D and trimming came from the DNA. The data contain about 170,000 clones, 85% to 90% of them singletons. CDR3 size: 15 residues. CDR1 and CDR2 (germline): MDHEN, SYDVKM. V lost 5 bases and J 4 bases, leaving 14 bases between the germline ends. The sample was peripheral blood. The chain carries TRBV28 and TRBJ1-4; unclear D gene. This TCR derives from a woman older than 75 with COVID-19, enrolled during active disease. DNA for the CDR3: TGTGCCAGCAGTCCCCGGGGTAGAGGTAATGAAAAACTGTTTTTT. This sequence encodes CASSPRGRGNEKLFF.